This T cell receptor (beta chain) was found in a study of T cell clonotyping in hematopoietic cell transplantation. V gave up 2 bases and J gave up 7 bases; unmatched junction bases: 5. Germline V gene lookup returns CDR1 SNHLY and CDR2 FYNNEI. The CDR3 has 16 residues. Generated by immunoSEQ multiplex PCR, the TCRdb table keeps only in-frame clones and is missing some. The table lists approximately 70,000 clones, around 94% of them singletons, with more than 1.5% in the top ten. The sample comprised peripheral blood mononuclear cells. This TCR was recovered from a man in his fifties or sixties in good health. Some clones in this sample may be carry-over from other donors' samples. The V gene is TRBV2, the J gene TRBJ2-1, with 13 bases lining up with TRBD2. The CDR3 sequence: CASSENGLAGENEQFF. The CDR3 coding sequence is TGTGCCAGCAGTGAAAACGGACTAGCGGGGGAAAATGAGCAGTTCTTC.